These T cell receptor beta chains were read from a single sample in a study of OX40 agonist ivuxolimab in advanced cancers. Method: immunoSEQ multiplex PCR; TCRdb's copy keeps in-frame clones and lacks some. The sample includes tens of thousands of clones, around 89% seen only once; the top ten take 25% to 40%. Sequenced material: CD4+ or CD8+ T cells sorted from blood, taken in a trial of the OX40 agonist ivuxolimab. These receptor sequences come from an adult with an advanced solid tumor such as melanoma, head and neck, liver or kidney cancer. Each CDR3 is given with its conserved first and last residue. Fields, in order: CDR3 DNA, CDR3 protein, clone size, J gene, V gene, D gene. A D gene is named only where the DNA matches it firmly. Clone size is given for some rows only: seen once, a few or many times, or a class if the clone is expanded.

CDR3nt: TGTGCCAGTAGTGTGACAGGGTACACTGAAGCTTTCTTT
CDR3aa: CASSVTGYTEAFF
abundance: few
j_gene: TRBJ1-1
v_gene: TRBV19
d_gene: TRBD1

CDR3nt: TGTGCCAGCAGCCCAGATGGGGGGTGGGGAGTCAAGGATAATTCACCCCTCCACTTT
CDR3aa: CASSPDGGWGVKDNSPLHF
abundance: NA
j_gene: TRBJ1-6
v_gene: TRBV27
d_gene: NA

CDR3nt: TGTGCCAGCAGTTTCGGGGGAGGGGTAACCTACGAGCAGTACTTC
CDR3aa: CASSFGGGVTYEQYF
abundance: NA
j_gene: TRBJ2-7
v_gene: TRBV27
d_gene: TRBD2

CDR3nt: TGTGCCAGCAGTGAGGAAGCGGGAGGTCCCTACGAGCAGTACTTC
CDR3aa: CASSEEAGGPYEQYF
abundance: NA
j_gene: TRBJ2-7
v_gene: TRBV6-4
d_gene: TRBD2

CDR3nt: TGTGCCACCAGCGAGCGACAGGGCGATATTCTATTT
CDR3aa: CATSERQGDILF
abundance: few
j_gene: TRBJ1-1
v_gene: TRBV15
d_gene: TRBD1

CDR3nt: TGTGCCAGTAGCAATTGGGGAGAGGCAGATGAGCAGTTCTTC
CDR3aa: CASSNWGEADEQFF
abundance: NA
j_gene: TRBJ2-1
v_gene: TRBV19
d_gene: NA

CDR3nt: TGTGCCAGCAGTTTAGGGACAGGGGGATGGATGAACACTGAAGCTTTCTTT
CDR3aa: CASSLGTGGWMNTEAFF
abundance: NA
j_gene: TRBJ1-1
v_gene: TRBV27
d_gene: TRBD1

CDR3nt: TGTGCCAGCAGCGCGACAGGGGGAACTAATGAAAAACTGTTTTTT
CDR3aa: CASSATGGTNEKLFF
abundance: NA
j_gene: TRBJ1-4
v_gene: TRBV11-2
d_gene: TRBD1

CDR3nt: TGTGCCAGCAGCGCGGGACTTAGCTCCTACAATGAGCAGTTCTTC
CDR3aa: CASSAGLSSYNEQFF
abundance: NA
j_gene: TRBJ2-1
v_gene: TRBV9
d_gene: NA

CDR3nt: TGTGCCAGCAGTTACAGCCAGGGTTACGAGCAGTACTTC
CDR3aa: CASSYSQGYEQYF
abundance: once
j_gene: TRBJ2-7
v_gene: TRBV6-6
d_gene: NA

CDR3nt: TGTGCCAGTAGTATTTCGTACAGCGCTGAAGCTTTCTTT
CDR3aa: CASSISYSAEAFF
abundance: NA
j_gene: TRBJ1-1
v_gene: TRBV19
d_gene: NA

CDR3nt: TGTGCCAGCAGTTCCTCTGGCGGGGTTCCCTCCTACGAGCAGTACTTC
CDR3aa: CASSSSGGVPSYEQYF
abundance: NA
j_gene: TRBJ2-7
v_gene: TRBV6-5
d_gene: NA

CDR3nt: TGCAGCGTGGGGAGCGGTTTATCCTACGAGCAGTACTTC
CDR3aa: CSVGSGLSYEQYF
abundance: NA
j_gene: TRBJ2-7
v_gene: TRBV29-1
d_gene: NA

CDR3nt: TGTGCCAGCAGTTACTCGATGGCTGCAAACACTGAAGCTTTCTTT
CDR3aa: CASSYSMAANTEAFF
abundance: NA
j_gene: TRBJ1-1
v_gene: TRBV6-5
d_gene: NA

CDR3nt: TGCAGCGTTACCGTTTACTACGAGCAGTACTTC
CDR3aa: CSVTVYYEQYF
abundance: NA
j_gene: TRBJ2-7
v_gene: TRBV29-1
d_gene: NA

CDR3nt: TGTGCCAGCAGTGAGTCCGGTTATATCCAGCCCCAGCATTTT
CDR3aa: CASSESGYIQPQHF
abundance: NA
j_gene: TRBJ1-5
v_gene: TRBV25-1
d_gene: NA

CDR3nt: TGTGCCAGCAGTTACGCGGGGGACCAAGAGACCCAGTACTTC
CDR3aa: CASSYAGDQETQYF
abundance: NA
j_gene: TRBJ2-5
v_gene: TRBV6-5
d_gene: TRBD2

CDR3nt: TGTGCCAGCAGCCAAGATTGGACCGGGGCCACCAACACCGGGGAGCTGTTTTTT
CDR3aa: CASSQDWTGATNTGELFF
abundance: NA
j_gene: TRBJ2-2
v_gene: TRBV4-2
d_gene: NA

CDR3nt: TGTGCCAGCAGTTGGAGGGGGACAGGTCGATACGAGCAGTACTTC
CDR3aa: CASSWRGTGRYEQYF
abundance: once
j_gene: TRBJ2-7
v_gene: TRBV28
d_gene: TRBD1